This is a list of T cell receptor beta chains from one sample in a study of blood T cells in healthy people across ages. TCRdb independently ran MiXCR on the 5' RACE reads; one entry per CDR3 protein. The sample has about 400,000 distinct CDR3 sequences, about 55% seen once; the top ten hold around 53%. The sequencing input was blood. The receptors were gathered from a man aged 55-75 years in good health. The CDR3 runs from the conserved cysteine through the conserved F or W. The order of the fields is clone size, J gene, V gene, D gene, CDR3 DNA, CDR3 protein. The D gene is left open where the match is weak. Expanded clones get a size class; other rows say once, few or many, or leave the size out.

abundance: -
j_gene: TRBJ2-1
v_gene: TRBV5-1
d_gene: TRBD2
CDR3nt: TGCGCCAGCAGCCCGAGCGGGGACGCCTACAATGAGCAGTTCTTC
CDR3aa: CASSPSGDAYNEQFF

abundance: -
j_gene: TRBJ2-5
v_gene: TRBV6-5
d_gene: TRBD2
CDR3nt: TGTGCCAGCAGTTACTCTACGCTAGCGGGAGTAGAGACCCAGTACTTC
CDR3aa: CASSYSTLAGVETQYF

abundance: many
j_gene: TRBJ2-7
v_gene: TRBV7-9
d_gene: -
CDR3nt: TGTGCCAGCAGCTTATTTTCGGGGTCCTACGAGCAGTACTTC
CDR3aa: CASSLFSGSYEQYF

abundance: -
j_gene: TRBJ1-5
v_gene: TRBV2
d_gene: -
CDR3nt: TGTGCCAGCAGTGGGAGGGGTCTCAGCAATCAGCCCCAGCATTTT
CDR3aa: CASSGRGLSNQPQHF

abundance: once
j_gene: TRBJ2-7
v_gene: TRBV5-1
d_gene: -
CDR3nt: TGCGCCAGCATGTTGGACGGAAACTCCTACGAGCAGTACTTC
CDR3aa: CASMLDGNSYEQYF

abundance: -
j_gene: TRBJ2-5
v_gene: TRBV20-1
d_gene: -
CDR3nt: TGCAGTTCCGGACGTAAAGAGACCCAGTACTTC
CDR3aa: CSSGRKETQYF

abundance: -
j_gene: TRBJ2-1
v_gene: TRBV6-2/TRBV6-3
d_gene: TRBD2
CDR3nt: TGTGCCAGCAGTTACTCGACTAGCGGGAGGGCCGATGAGCAGTTCTTC
CDR3aa: CASSYSTSGRADEQFF

abundance: once
j_gene: TRBJ2-1
v_gene: TRBV2
d_gene: TRBD2
CDR3nt: TGTGCCAGCAGCGATCCGGGACTAGCGGGGGGTGAGCAGTTCTTC
CDR3aa: CASSDPGLAGGEQFF

abundance: many
j_gene: TRBJ2-1
v_gene: TRBV5-1
d_gene: TRBD2
CDR3nt: TGCGCCAGCAACAGCGGGAGCGTAGGCAATGAGCAGTTCTTC
CDR3aa: CASNSGSVGNEQFF

abundance: -
j_gene: TRBJ2-5
v_gene: TRBV28
d_gene: -
CDR3nt: TGTGCCAGCGTCCCGGGACATCAAGAGACCCAGTACTTC
CDR3aa: CASVPGHQETQYF

abundance: few
j_gene: TRBJ2-7
v_gene: TRBV15
d_gene: TRBD2
CDR3nt: TGTGCCACCAGCAGAGATTTGTCTAGCGGGGTTTACGAGCAGTACTTC
CDR3aa: CATSRDLSSGVYEQYF

abundance: few
j_gene: TRBJ1-2
v_gene: TRBV5-1
d_gene: -
CDR3nt: TGCGCCAGCAGCTTGGGGACAGCTTACTATGGCTACACCTTC
CDR3aa: CASSLGTAYYGYTF

abundance: -
j_gene: TRBJ1-2
v_gene: TRBV6-5
d_gene: TRBD1
CDR3nt: TGTGCCAGCAGTTACGAGACAGGGATCACCAAAGCTAACTATGGCTACACCTTC
CDR3aa: CASSYETGITKANYGYTF

abundance: -
j_gene: TRBJ2-7
v_gene: TRBV29-1
d_gene: TRBD1
CDR3nt: TGCAGCGCCCTCGACAGGGTACACGAGCAGTACTTC
CDR3aa: CSALDRVHEQYF

abundance: -
j_gene: TRBJ2-7
v_gene: TRBV5-1
d_gene: TRBD2
CDR3nt: TGCGCCAGCAGCTTCGGCGGGGGGTTATCCTACAATGAGCAGTACTTC
CDR3aa: CASSFGGGLSYNEQYF

abundance: once
j_gene: TRBJ2-7
v_gene: TRBV2
d_gene: TRBD2
CDR3nt: TGTGCCAGCAGAGCAGGACTAGCGCGCGAGCAGTACTTC
CDR3aa: CASRAGLAREQYF

abundance: -
j_gene: TRBJ2-5
v_gene: TRBV20-1
d_gene: TRBD1
CDR3nt: TGCAGTGCTAGAGCTCCGGGCAGGGGGCTGTCGGAGACCCAGTACTTC
CDR3aa: CSARAPGRGLSETQYF

abundance: few
j_gene: TRBJ2-7
v_gene: TRBV29-1
d_gene: TRBD2
CDR3nt: TGCAGCGTCCTGACTAGCGGGAGAGGGTACGAGCAGTACTTC
CDR3aa: CSVLTSGRGYEQYF

abundance: -
j_gene: TRBJ1-6
v_gene: TRBV6-5
d_gene: -
CDR3nt: TGTGCCAGCAGCCCCACCGGGACAAACGGATCACCCCTCCACTTT
CDR3aa: CASSPTGTNGSPLHF

abundance: -
j_gene: TRBJ2-3
v_gene: TRBV5-1
d_gene: TRBD2
CDR3nt: TGCGCCAGCAGCCAGCGGGGGAACACAGATACGCAGTATTTT
CDR3aa: CASSQRGNTDTQYF

abundance: many
j_gene: TRBJ2-5
v_gene: TRBV10-3
d_gene: TRBD2
CDR3nt: TGTGCCATCGCCTCGGCTAGCGGGAGTGAGACCCAGTACTTC
CDR3aa: CAIASASGSETQYF

abundance: -
j_gene: TRBJ2-6
v_gene: TRBV6-5
d_gene: TRBD1
CDR3nt: TGTGCCAGCTTGAACAGGGGGCGTGGGGCCAACGTCCTGACTTTC
CDR3aa: CASLNRGRGANVLTF

abundance: medium-sized
j_gene: TRBJ2-5
v_gene: TRBV7-3
d_gene: TRBD2
CDR3nt: TGTGCCAGCAGCTTAAGGGAGGGGGAGACCCAGTACTTC
CDR3aa: CASSLREGETQYF

abundance: -
j_gene: TRBJ2-3
v_gene: TRBV18
d_gene: TRBD1
CDR3nt: TGTGCCAGCTCACCACCCAGACAGGGGGGAGCAGATACGCAGTATTTT
CDR3aa: CASSPPRQGGADTQYF

abundance: -
j_gene: TRBJ2-3
v_gene: TRBV7-3
d_gene: -
CDR3nt: TGTGCCAGCAGCTTAAGGCAGACAGATACGCAGTATTTT
CDR3aa: CASSLRQTDTQYF

abundance: -
j_gene: TRBJ2-5
v_gene: TRBV20-1
d_gene: -
CDR3nt: TGCAGTGCCTCCCCTAGTCGGGGTTCTTTTGAGACCCAGTACTTC
CDR3aa: CSASPSRGSFETQYF

abundance: -
j_gene: TRBJ2-7
v_gene: TRBV27
d_gene: TRBD2
CDR3nt: TGTGCCAGCAGAGCGGGAGAGGGGCTCTACGAGCAGTACTTC
CDR3aa: CASRAGEGLYEQYF

abundance: -
j_gene: TRBJ1-1
v_gene: TRBV27
d_gene: -
CDR3nt: TGTGCCAGCAGTTCGACAGTCATGAACACTGAAGCTTTCTTT
CDR3aa: CASSSTVMNTEAFF

abundance: -
j_gene: TRBJ1-2
v_gene: TRBV12-3/TRBV12-4
d_gene: TRBD1
CDR3nt: TGTGCCAGCAGTCCGGGACAGGGGGCGGGGGGCTACACCTTC
CDR3aa: CASSPGQGAGGYTF

abundance: -
j_gene: TRBJ2-5
v_gene: TRBV3-1
d_gene: -
CDR3nt: TGTGCCAGCAGCCCCCGGAGGGGAGGAAAAGAGACCCAGTACTTC
CDR3aa: CASSPRRGGKETQYF

abundance: -
j_gene: TRBJ2-3
v_gene: TRBV5-1
d_gene: -
CDR3nt: TGCGCCAGCCGAGGGAGCACTAGCACAGATACGCAGTATTTT
CDR3aa: CASRGSTSTDTQYF

abundance: -
j_gene: TRBJ2-7
v_gene: TRBV27
d_gene: -
CDR3nt: TGTGCCAGCATGCGAGGGGGACTTCTCTCCTACGAGCAGTACTTC
CDR3aa: CASMRGGLLSYEQYF

abundance: -
j_gene: TRBJ2-1
v_gene: TRBV28
d_gene: -
CDR3nt: TGTGCCAGCAGCTGGGCTGGGGGGGCGGAAAATGAGCAGTTCTTC
CDR3aa: CASSWAGGAENEQFF

abundance: many
j_gene: TRBJ2-3
v_gene: TRBV4-1
d_gene: -
CDR3nt: TGCGCCAGCAGCCTAAGTCCCGCGGCGGGGGCGGTAAATACGCAGTATTTT
CDR3aa: CASSLSPAAGAVNTQYF

abundance: -
j_gene: TRBJ2-7
v_gene: TRBV25-1
d_gene: TRBD1
CDR3nt: TGTGCCAGCAGTGGGTACCGGGACAGGGGCTACGAGCAGTACTTC
CDR3aa: CASSGYRDRGYEQYF

abundance: -
j_gene: TRBJ2-7
v_gene: TRBV6-1
d_gene: TRBD1
CDR3nt: TGTGCCAGCTGTGGACAGGGGGCGGCCGAGCAGTACTTC
CDR3aa: CASCGQGAAEQYF